This T cell receptor beta chain emerged from a study of human T cells and chemical hapten exposure. Across the study: Doses of diphenylcyclopropenone went to the patients' scalps weekly throughout the roughly 23-week study. The study traced per-sample TCR yield variation mainly to small differences in pooled library volumes.

Regarding time point: pre-sensitization, week 0. Treatment of the sample: therapeutic diphenylcyclopropenone sensitization with weekly scalp DPC. There are a few counts of this clonotype. Its antigen remains unidentified. Whole-study results and caveats: No change in TCRs above 1 in 1000 frequency was produced by DPC sensitization.

This CDR3 is 14 amino acids long. Germline CDR1 is DFQATT and CDR2 is SNEGSKA (reference sequence). The ends were cut back, 6 bases at V and 2 bases at J, with 14 bases in the middle. TCRdb reprocessed the RACE reads with MiXCR, giving one entry per CDR3 protein. The data hold 50,000 to 65,000 distinct CDR3 sequences, with 11% observed a single time. J is TRBJ1-5 and V is TRBV20-1, with D maybe TRBD1 (6 bases). This specimen consisted of whole blood, obtained in connection with sensitization to the hapten diphenylcyclopropenone (DPC). The receptor's source is a woman in her 40s with alopecia areata. Some clones in this sample may be carry-over from other donors' samples. This CDR3 reads CSAPRSGGNQPQHF. The CDR3 coding sequence is TGCAGTGCCCCTCGGTCAGGGGGCAATCAGCCCCAGCATTTT.